These 17 T cell receptor beta chains were sequenced from one sample in a study of tissue T cells after allogeneic stem cell transplantation. Using immunoSEQ multiplex PCR, the repertoire was profiled, and TCRdb retains in-frame clones only, with some absent. This table has about 48,000 clones, about three quarters appearing once. Sequences were obtained from sorted cells pooled from one or two spleens. These receptors came from a pool of C57BL/6 mice in good health.

As regards this clone: Mouse gene names and germline throughout. The DNA ends 1 residue before the CDR3 does, and the rest of the CDR3 is filled in from the germline J gene. The chain recombines TRBV30 with TRBJ2-7; perhaps TRBD1 as D (6 bases). The CDR3 covers 12 residues. Trimming removed 2 bases at V and 3 bases at J, with 8 bases between. CDR1 and CDR2 from the germline V gene are SQVVS and ANEGSEA. Incomplete CDR3 DNA: TGTAGTTCTAGACGGGACAACTATGAACAGTAC. This codes for CSSRRDNYEQY. In full, the CDR3 is CSSRRDNYEQYF.

A word on this clone: Each gene name is a mouse one. The read comes to an end 1 residue before the CDR3 does, leaving the germline J gene to fill in the end. The chain has TRBV19 and TRBJ1-1; 7 nucleotides match TRBD1. Trimming removed 4 bases from V and 5 bases from J; junction bases left unmatched: 2. Per the germline V gene, CDR1 is FNHDT and CDR2 is SITEND (reference sequence). CDR3 size: 12 residues. The CDR3: CASSAGGTEVFF. The covered CDR3 bases are TGTGCCAGCAGTGCAGGGGGAACAGAAGTCTTC. The full variable domain, with the rest looked up from reference TRBV19 and TRBJ1-1, is GGIITQTPKFLIGQEGQKLTLKCQQNFNHDTMYWYRQDSGKGLRLIYYSITENDLQKGDLSEGYDASREKKSSFSLTVTSAQKNEMAVFLCASSAGGTEVFFGKGTRLTVV.

On this clone itself: Mouse gene names and germline throughout. Sequencing ends 1 residue short of the CDR3 end; the germline J gene provides the rest. The V call is TRBV20, the J call TRBJ1-1, with TRBD1 matching 7 bases. CDR3 length: 13 residues. The trim removed 2 bases at V and 1 base at J, leaving 1 base unmatched. The germline V gene encodes CDR1 GFQATS and CDR2 STVNSAI. The sequenced CDR3 bases are TGTGGTGCTAGGACAGGGGAAAACACAGAAGTCTTC. Translation gives CGARTGENTEVF. The whole CDR3 is CGARTGENTEVFF. Using reference TRBV20 and TRBJ1-1 for the parts outside the CDR3, the full variable domain is GALVYQYPRRTICKSGTSMRMECQAVGFQATSVAWYRQSPQKTFELIALSTVNSAIKYEQNFTQEKFPISHPNLSFSSMTVLNAYLEDRGLYLCGARTGENTEVFFGKGTRLTVV.

As to this clone: Gene and germline names: mouse. The DNA ends 1 residue before the CDR3 does, and the rest of the CDR3 is filled in from the germline J gene. This chain uses TRBV19 with TRBJ1-5, with 7 bases identical to TRBD1. The junction had 2 bases not matched to a gene; V was cut back by 5 bases and J by 3 bases. This CDR3 comprises 13 residues. Germline loops: CDR1 FNHDT, CDR2 SITEND (reference sequence). The CDR3 reads CASRQGSNQAPLF. The part of the CDR3 DNA that was read is TGTGCCAGCAGACAGGGGAGCAACCAGGCTCCGCTT.

A remark on this clone: Gene names are the mouse ones. The read ends 1 residue shy of where the CDR3 ends; the end is completed using the germline J gene. The chain has TRBV13-3 and TRBJ1-1, with D perhaps TRBD1 (6 bases). Germline CDR1 reads NNHDY; CDR2 reads SYVADS. Trimming stripped 5 bases from V and 4 bases from J, with 15 bases between. This CDR3 is built from 14 residues. The CDR3: CASSVDRYGTEVFF. The DNA read from the CDR3 is TGTGCCAGCAGCGTTGACAGGTACGGCACAGAAGTCTTC.

This clone was counted once. Mouse gene names and germline throughout. The CDR3 end falls 1 residue outside the read, so it is completed with the germline J gene. The gene calls are TRBV19 and TRBJ2-4, with D unclear. This CDR3 has 13 residues. Germline values: CDR1 FNHDT, CDR2 SITEND (reference sequence). The V and J ends lost 4 bases and 2 bases respectively, with 8 bases between them. CDR3 amino acids: CASSSGDQNTLYF. The covered CDR3 bases are TGTGCCAGCAGTTCGGGAGATCAAAACACCTTGTAC. Full variable domain (remainder filled in from reference TRBV19 and TRBJ2-4): GGIITQTPKFLIGQEGQKLTLKCQQNFNHDTMYWYRQDSGKGLRLIYYSITENDLQKGDLSEGYDASREKKSSFSLTVTSAQKNEMAVFLCASSSGDQNTLYFGAGTRLSVL.

This clone was found a few times. All gene names here are mouse names. The CDR3 is cut off 1 residue early in the read; its end comes from the germline J gene. V is TRBV3 and J is TRBJ1-1; 7 bases match TRBD1. The CDR3 spans 13 residues. The V gene end was trimmed by 1 base and the J gene end by 4 bases; junction bases not matched to a gene: 0. Germline V gives CDR1 SNHLY, CDR2 FYNGKV (reference sequence). The CDR3 bases that were read are TGTGCCAGCAGCTTAGAGGGGGCCACAGAAGTCTTC. This translates into CASSLEGATEVF. In full, the CDR3 reads CASSLEGATEVFF.

Notes on this clone: These gene names are mouse names. The sample holds other DNA sequences that translate to the same CDR3. The part of the CDR3 DNA that was read is TGTGCCAGCAGCCAGGACCAAGACACCCAGTAC. It translates to CASSQDQDTQY. The entire CDR3 sequence reads CASSQDQDTQYF. This chain links TRBV5 with TRBJ2-5; D call uncertain. The read halts 1 residue ahead of the CDR3 end, with the missing end drawn from the germline J gene. The germline CDR1 and CDR2 sequences are LGHNA and YNLKQL (reference sequence). CDR3 length equals 12 residues. Trimming pared 3 bases from V and 1 base from J, leaving 2 bases between.

The sample holds a few counts of this clone. Gene names refer to mouse genes. The read is 1 residue too short to cover the CDR3 end, so that end is filled in from the germline J gene. The chain carries TRBV13-1 and TRBJ2-7, with 10 positions matching TRBD2. The CDR3 length is 14 residues. From germline, CDR1 is NSHNY and CDR2 SYGAGN. The V gene end was trimmed by 2 bases and the J gene end by 4 bases; junction bases not matched to a gene: 3. This CDR3 reads CASSDGLGEYEQYF. The CDR3 bases that were read are TGTGCCAGCAGTGACGGACTGGGGGAGTATGAACAGTAC.

About this clone: Any gene name here is a mouse gene name. The observed sequence ends 1 residue before the CDR3 terminus, with the missing tail filled in from the germline J gene. The chain has TRBV20 and TRBJ2-7, with 7 bases that match TRBD1. CDR3 length equals 13 residues. The V gene end was trimmed by 1 base and the J gene end by 4 bases; junction bases not matched to a gene: 4. CDR1 GFQATS and CDR2 STVNSAI come from the germline V gene. The CDR3 is CGARGQGNYEQYF. CDR3 DNA (partial): TGTGGTGCTAGGGGACAGGGAAATTATGAACAGTAC.

This clone appeared a few times. Gene names and germline refer to mouse. The CDR3 goes on 1 residue after the read ends, and that part is filled in from the germline J gene. Other DNA sequences of this sample code for an identical CDR3. V gene TRBV13-1 combines with J gene TRBJ2-7; D possibly corresponds to TRBD2 (6 bases). This CDR3 has 13 amino acids. Germline V gives CDR1 NSHNY, CDR2 SYGAGN. Trimming took 1 base from V and 4 from J, leaving 9 bases between them. CDR3 sequence reads: CASSDSTGYEQYF. The sequenced part of the CDR3 DNA is TGTGCCAGCAGTGATTCGACTGGTTATGAACAGTAC.

Remarks on this clone: Mouse germline and gene names are used. Read sequence stops 1 residue before the CDR3 end, and the germline J gene provides the missing end. This chain uses TRBV19 with TRBJ2-1, with a weak D call TRBD1 (7 bases). V lost 0 bases and J lost 7, with 14 bases in between. Germline CDR1 is FNHDT and CDR2 is SITEND (reference sequence). The CDR3 length is 15 residues. The CDR3 sequence is CASSIGGGAGAEQFF. CDR3 DNA, as far as it was read: TGTGCCAGCAGTATAGGAGGGGGCGCGGGGGCTGAGCAGTTC.

Regarding this clone: Gene labels here are mouse ones. The read gets to within 1 residue of the CDR3 end, and the germline J gene fills in the rest. The chain uses TRBV16 and TRBJ1-1, with TRBD1 matching 9 bases. There are 16 residues in the CDR3. CDR1 is SGHSA and CDR2 is FRNQAP in the germline V gene. V was clipped by 0 bases and J by 4 bases; unmatched bases: 6. CDR3 DNA, as far as it was read: TGTGCAAGCAGCTTAGATAAGGGACAGGGAGGCACAGAAGTCTTC. Translation gives CASSLDKGQGGTEVF. The entire CDR3 sequence reads CASSLDKGQGGTEVFF.

As regards this clone: The gene names here belong to mouse. The sequenced fragment ends 1 residue before the CDR3 boundary, so the rest is inferred from the germline J gene. V and J are TRBV4 and TRBJ2-7, with 10 bases aligning to TRBD2. This CDR3 region has 15 residues. The germline V gene has CDR1 LGHDT and CDR2 YNNKQL (reference sequence). V lost 4 bases, J lost 0 bases, and 3 bases stayed unmatched. The CDR3 is CASSSGLGSSYEQYF. The sequenced CDR3 bases are TGTGCCAGCAGCTCGGGACTGGGGAGCTCCTATGAACAGTAC.

As for this clone: These gene names are mouse names. The DNA ends 1 residue before the CDR3 does, and the rest of the CDR3 is filled in from the germline J gene. This chain links TRBV4 with TRBJ2-5, with 9 bases matching TRBD2. The germline CDR1 and CDR2 sequences are LGHDT and YNNKQL (reference sequence). The CDR3 contains 15 residues. V dropped 4 bases and J dropped 3; count of bases not matched to a gene: 5. The CDR3 reads CASSSPDWGQDTQYF. The CDR3 bases that were read are TGTGCCAGCAGCTCTCCGGACTGGGGTCAAGACACCCAGTAC.

This clone was found a few times. Gene names are mouse gene names. The read terminates 1 residue before the CDR3 end, so the remaining end is supplied by the germline J gene. This chain links TRBV16 with TRBJ2-1; no firm D call. Deletions cut 1 base from V and 3 bases from J, with 7 bases between. This CDR3 spans 14 amino acids. Germline CDR1 and CDR2: SGHSA and FRNQAP. The DNA read from the CDR3 is TGTGCAAGCAGCTTAGGGGAAAGCTATGCTGAGCAGTTC. Translated, it gives CASSLGESYAEQF. The CDR3, in full, reads CASSLGESYAEQFF.

As for this clone: Any gene name here is a mouse gene name. With the read ending 1 residue before the CDR3 end, the germline J gene is used to fill in that end. V gene TRBV31 combines with J gene TRBJ2-1, with 7 bases matching TRBD1. This CDR3 has 12 amino acids. CDR1 is GKSSPN, CDR2 SITVG, per germline. With 5 bases clipped from V and 2 bases from J, the junction kept 0 bases outside the gene matches. The CDR3 region is CAWGTDYAEQFF. The part of the CDR3 DNA that was read is TGTGCCTGGGGGACAGACTATGCTGAGCAGTTC.